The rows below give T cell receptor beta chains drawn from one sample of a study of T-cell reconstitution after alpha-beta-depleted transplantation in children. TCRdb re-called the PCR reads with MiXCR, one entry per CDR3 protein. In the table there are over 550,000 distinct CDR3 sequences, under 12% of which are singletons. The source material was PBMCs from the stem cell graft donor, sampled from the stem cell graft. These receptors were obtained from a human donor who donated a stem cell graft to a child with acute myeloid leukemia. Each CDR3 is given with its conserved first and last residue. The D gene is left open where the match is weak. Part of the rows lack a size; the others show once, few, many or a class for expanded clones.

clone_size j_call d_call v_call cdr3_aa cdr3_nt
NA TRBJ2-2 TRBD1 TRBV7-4 CASSVYPAQGQGVGRDTGELFF TGTGCCAGCAGCGTCTACCCCGCCCAGGGACAGGGGGTGGGTAGGGACACCGGGGAGCTGTTTTTT
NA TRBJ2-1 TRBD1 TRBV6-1 CASSTGTGMWEQFF TGTGCCAGCAGTACCGGGACAGGGATGTGGGAGCAGTTCTTC
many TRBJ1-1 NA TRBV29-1 CSVETPGEEAFF TGCAGCGTTGAAACCCCGGGAGAGGAAGCTTTCTTT
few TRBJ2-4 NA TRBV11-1 CASSWGDRKKYF TGTGCCAGCAGCTGGGGGGATCGCAAAAAGTACTTC
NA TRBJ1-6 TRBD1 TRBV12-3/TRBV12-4 CASRAAGTGDNSPLHF TGTGCCAGCAGAGCCGCCGGGACAGGGGATAATTCACCCCTCCACTTT
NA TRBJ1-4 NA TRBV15 CATSRPHEKLFF TGTGCCACCAGCAGACCACATGAAAAACTGTTTTTT
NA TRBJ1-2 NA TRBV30 CAGETSRNYGYTF TGTGCCGGAGAGACTTCTCGGAACTATGGCTACACCTTC
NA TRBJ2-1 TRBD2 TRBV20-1 CSARETSRNYNEQFF TGCAGTGCTCGGGAGACTAGCCGGAATTACAATGAGCAGTTCTTC
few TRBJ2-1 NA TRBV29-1 CSVPVYMGQFF TGCAGCGTTCCAGTCTACATGGGGCAGTTCTTC
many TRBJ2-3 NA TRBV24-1 CATSDNTPGADTQYF TGTGCCACCAGTGATAATACCCCGGGGGCAGATACGCAGTATTTT
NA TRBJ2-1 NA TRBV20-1 CSAPGRTSEQFF TGCAGTGCCCCCGGGCGTACGAGTGAGCAGTTCTTC
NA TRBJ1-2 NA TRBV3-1 CASSPRTDYGYTF TGTGCCAGCAGCCCTAGGACGGACTATGGCTACACCTTC
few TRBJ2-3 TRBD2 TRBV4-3 CASSQDSGRGTDTQYF TGCGCCAGCAGCCAAGATAGCGGGAGAGGCACAGATACGCAGTATTTT
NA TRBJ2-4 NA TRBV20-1 CSARRYSVAKNIQYF TGCAGTGCTCGACGTTATAGCGTAGCCAAAAACATTCAGTACTTC
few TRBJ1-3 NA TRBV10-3 CAIRIGTVSRGNTIYF TGTGCCATCAGGATTGGAACGGTTAGCCGTGGAAACACCATATATTTT
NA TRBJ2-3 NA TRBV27 CASSSPSVTDTQYF TGTGCCAGCAGTTCCCCTAGCGTCACAGATACGCAGTATTTT
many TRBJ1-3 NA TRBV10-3 CAISAGAPAGSGNTIYF TGTGCCATCAGTGCGGGGGCCCCCGCGGGCTCTGGAAACACCATATATTTT
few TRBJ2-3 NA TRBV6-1 CASWGRASTDTQYF TGTGCCAGCTGGGGACGGGCTAGCACAGATACGCAGTATTTT
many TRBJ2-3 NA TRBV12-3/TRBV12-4 CASSLRGSGTDTQYF TGTGCCAGCAGTTTACGAGGGTCGGGCACAGATACGCAGTATTTT
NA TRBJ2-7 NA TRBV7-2 CASSSGSSSYEQYF TGTGCCAGCAGCTCCGGGAGTTCTTCCTACGAGCAGTACTTC
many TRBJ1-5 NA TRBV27 CASSLGINQPQHF TGTGCCAGCAGTTTGGGTATCAATCAGCCCCAGCATTTT